The sequence of this T cell receptor (beta chain) was determined in a study of blood T cell repertoires in COVID-19. Study-level information: Sites across the United States, Italy and Spain contributed samples from acute and convalescent COVID-19. T cells, B-cell-depleted T cells, or PBMCs provided the cDNA or gDNA that served as material.

Authors' data handling: Counts of nucleated cells, estimated from reference gene primer amplification, were obtained. The protocol was immunoSEQ multiplex PCR, while the TCRdb copy is restricted to in-frame clones and leaves out a portion. V and J calls and clone size are copied from that table; D and trimming were computed from the DNA. The data show roughly 190,000 clones, 86% seen once. The V segment lost 3 bases and the J segment 4 bases; nucleotides outside the gene matches: 5. Germline CDR1 reads MGHDK; CDR2 reads SYGVNS. The CDR3 is 15 residues long. The gene calls are TRBV25-1 and TRBJ1-3, with 8 bases matching TRBD1. What was sequenced was peripheral blood. This clonotype was sampled from a man aged 65 to 79 with acute or convalescent COVID-19. This CDR3 reads CASSEPTGEGNTIYF. DNA of the CDR3: TGTGCCAGCAGTGAGCCGACAGGGGAGGGAAACACCATATATTTT.